This T cell receptor beta chain is from a study of CD8+ T cells in alopecia areata. In the study overall: Treated patients took oral tofacitinib at 5 to 10 mg twice daily.

As to treatment: oral pan-JAK inhibitor, 5-10 mg twice daily. The V gene end was trimmed by 1 base and the J gene end by 5 bases; junction bases not matched to a gene: 11. The CDR3 has 17 residues. Germline V CDR1 and CDR2: MGHRA, YSYEKL. RNA extraction and reverse transcription yielded cDNA as sequencing template. TCRdb's copy holds only in-frame clones and misses some; the assay was immunoSEQ multiplex PCR. Among roughly 110,000 clones listed, roughly 84% were seen once. As to this clone: Its antigen is still unknown.

Notes on the study in general: Sequence data from scalp samples additionally include resident alphabeta T cells of normal skin.

V and J are TRBV4-1 and TRBJ2-1; 7 bases match TRBD2. This specimen consisted of CD8+ T cells sorted from blood, obtained at week 24, from a patient treated with tofacitinib. The origin of this receptor is a human donor with alopecia areata. Written as DNA, the CDR3 is TGCGCCAGCAGCCAAGGTATAGGCGGGGGACGCAACAATGAGCAGTTCTTC. Its translation: CASSQGIGGGRNNEQFF.